These 9 T cell receptor beta chains share one sample of origin, sequenced in a study of T cells in Graves' hyperthyroidism and ophthalmopathy. The TCR beta CDR3 regions underwent amplification using RNA transcripts as the source. First-round RT-PCR targeting the TCR CDR3 was performed with the HTBI primer set. TCRdb passed the multiplex PCR reads through MiXCR, listing each CDR3 protein once. The data hold approximately 420,000 distinct CDR3 sequences, with 15% observed a single time. The material sequenced was blood. These receptors came from a woman in her 30s with Graves' hyperthyroidism.

This clonotype has only a few counts. At one end the junction does not follow the germline gene, possibly because of a read error. The chain uses TRBV5-1 and TRBJ2-2; D possibly corresponds to TRBD2 (5 bases). The CDR3 contains 12 residues. The germline V gene encodes CDR1 SGHRS and CDR2 YFSETQ. The CDR3 sequence: CASSYPSGELYF. The CDR3 nucleotides read TGCGCCAGCAGCTATCCCTCTGGGGAGCTGTATTTT.

Worth noting for this clonotype: A much more abundant neighbour one base away suggests this may be a read error. This sequence joins TRBV20-1 and TRBJ2-1, with a weak D call TRBD2 (5 bases). There are 13 residues in the CDR3. V was clipped by 4 bases and J by 0 bases, with 7 bases between them. Per the germline V gene, CDR1 is DFQATT and CDR2 is SNEGSKA (reference sequence). CDR3 sequence reads: CSATRGSYNEQFF. DNA of the CDR3: TGCAGTGCTACACGGGGCTCCTACAATGAGCAGTTCTTC.

This clonotype was picked up a small number of times. This chain connects TRBV10-1 to TRBJ1-1, with TRBD1 matching 7 bases. The germline gives CDR1 WNHNN, CDR2 SYGVQD (reference sequence). After removal of 2 bases from V and 5 bases from J, the junction contained 8 bases not matched to a gene. The CDR3 is 15 residues long. The CDR3 is CASSERGRGDTEAFF. The DNA for the CDR3 is TGCGCCAGCAGTGAGAGGGGCAGGGGGGATACTGAAGCTTTCTTT.

This clonotype was seen ten or more times. The rearrangement joins TRBV20-1 to TRBJ2-1; D is possibly TRBD1 or TRBD2 (5 bases each). The CDR3 contains 15 residues. Germline CDR1 reads DFQATT; CDR2 reads SNEGSKA (reference sequence). The V and J ends lost 6 bases and 4 bases respectively, with 19 bases between them. CDR3 in amino acids: CSARLGETQYNEQFF. The CDR3 region has the DNA TGCAGTGCCCGCCTGGGGGAAACGCAATACAATGAGCAGTTCTTC.

This chain connects TRBV24-1 to TRBJ2-3; 9 positions agree with TRBD2. With 3 bases clipped from V and 5 bases from J, the junction kept 8 bases outside the gene matches. The CDR3 extends over 16 amino acids. In germline, CDR1 is KGHDR, CDR2 SFDVKD. This CDR3 reads CATSDPLAGRKDTQYF. For the CDR3, the DNA is TGTGCCACCAGTGATCCTCTAGCGGGGAGAAAAGATACGCAGTATTTT.

The chain employs TRBV19 and TRBJ2-7; 8 bases agree with TRBD2. Germline loops: CDR1 LNHDA, CDR2 SQIVND (reference sequence). There are 14 residues in the CDR3. V gave up 5 bases and J gave up 4 bases; unmatched junction bases: 7. The CDR3 DNA is TGTGCCAGTAGTTTCAGGACTAGCCGATACGAGCAGTACTTC. Its translation is CASSFRTSRYEQYF.

This clonotype was counted ten times or more. The chain is built from TRBV7-8 and TRBJ2-1; 8 nucleotides match TRBD1. V trimming: 5 bases; J trimming: 6 bases; junction bases outside the gene matches: 12. The CDR3 contains 16 residues. CDR1 is SGHVS, CDR2 FQNEAQ, per germline. The CDR3 spells CASSPGQGHGGNEQFF. CDR3 bases: TGTGCCAGCAGCCCCGGACAGGGCCATGGGGGCAATGAGCAGTTCTTC.

This clonotype was found many times. The chain couples TRBV30 to TRBJ2-1; D possibly uses TRBD1 or TRBD2 (5 bases each). The CDR3 extends over 13 amino acids. The germline V gene has CDR1 GTSNPN and CDR2 SVGIG (reference sequence). The V end lost 2 bases, the J end lost 7 bases, and 12 bases lay between the germline ends. CDR3 sequence reads: CAWSRGDWNEQFF. The CDR3 bases are TGTGCCTGGAGTCGAGGGGATTGGAATGAGCAGTTCTTC.

This clonotype turned up a few times. The chain employs TRBV20-1 and TRBJ2-3; 7 bases agree with TRBD1. Germline V lookup: CDR1 DFQATT, CDR2 SNEGSKA (reference sequence). The CDR3 loop spans 16 amino acids. With 6 bases clipped from V and 3 bases from J, the junction kept 15 bases outside the gene matches. CDR3 protein: CSAPPSRTGVTDTQYF. The CDR3 DNA follows: TGCAGTGCCCCCCCAAGTAGGACAGGTGTAACAGATACGCAGTATTTT.